This T cell receptor (beta chain) is drawn from a study of blood T cell repertoires in COVID-19. About the research overall: From T cells, B-cell-depleted T cells, or PBMCs came the material, which was cDNA or gDNA.

CDR3 length: 15 amino acids. Germline V gene sequence: CDR1 MNHEY, CDR2 SVGAGI. With V trimmed by 3 bases and J by 5 bases, 9 bases remained unmatched. Original processing notes: Reference gene primer amplification gave estimated nucleated cell counts. Only in-frame clones appear in the TCRdb table, and some are missing; sequencing was by immunoSEQ multiplex PCR. D and trimming were read from the DNA, whereas the V and J calls and clone size are those reported in that table. The sample comprises a few hundred thousand clones, more than 75% of which are singletons, and 3% to 3.5% rests with the top ten.

The specimen was peripheral blood. This receptor was identified in a man in his sixties with acute or convalescent COVID-19. This chain joins TRBV6-5 and TRBJ1-1; 7 bases map to TRBD1. DNA for the CDR3: TGTGCCAGCAGTTATTCTACACAGGGGAGGACTGAAGCTTTCTTT. Amino acids: CASSYSTQGRTEAFF.